The subject of this entry is one T cell receptor beta chain. A library of TCRbeta sequences, prepared with unique molecular identifiers, was generated. TCRdb processed the PCR reads anew with MiXCR; each CDR3 protein has one entry. Among some 500,000 distinct CDR3 sequences listed, less than 35% were seen once. These data belong to a study of T-cell reconstitution after alpha-beta-depleted transplantation in children. Sequences were derived from PBMCs from the stem cell graft donor, sampled from the stem cell graft. The receptor was derived from a human donor who donated a stem cell graft to a child with aplastic anemia.

The CDR3 DNA sequence: TGTGCCAGCAGCCAGGATACCAGCGGGCAAGAGACCCAGTACTTC. Protein product: CASSQDTSGQETQYF. The rearrangement uses TRBV4-2 and TRBJ2-5, with a possible D match to TRBD2 (6 bases). This CDR3 spans 15 amino acids. Trimming left V 3 bases short and J 2 bases short, with 13 bases between. Germline CDR1 LGHNA, CDR2 YNFKEQ.